The 8 T cell receptor beta chains below come from one sample, sequenced in a study of blood T cells in healthy people across ages. Through a sample-barcoded 5' primer and a J-beta primer mix, a second PCR was run for 7 to 11 cycles. From the 5' RACE reads, TCRdb called clonotypes with MiXCR, one entry per CDR3 protein. The sample yields more than 700,000 distinct CDR3 sequences, about 46% seen once. Source material: blood. The receptors come from a man aged 80 or over in good health.

This clonotype was counted a few times. V gene TRBV4-1 combines with J gene TRBJ1-1; D is unclear. V was trimmed by 2 bases and J by 1 base, leaving 2 bases between them. The CDR3 is made up of 12 amino acids. The germline V gene has CDR1 MGHRA and CDR2 YSYEKL. CDR3 sequence: CASSQRNTEAFF. The CDR3 coding sequence is TGCGCCAGCAGCCAACGGAACACTGAAGCTTTCTTT.

The genes are TRBV6-5 and TRBJ2-7; TRBD2 agrees at 10 bases. The CDR3 extends over 13 amino acids. CDR1 and CDR2 from the germline V gene are MNHEY and SVGAGI. V shed 5 bases, J shed 3 bases, and the junction held 1 base outside the gene matches. This CDR3 reads CASSIAGGYEQYF. The CDR3, as DNA: TGTGCCAGCAGTATAGCGGGAGGCTACGAGCAGTACTTC.

The chain couples TRBV4-3 to TRBJ2-5; maybe TRBD2 (6 bases). The V and J ends lost 0 bases and 11 bases respectively, with 19 bases between them. Germline CDR1 and CDR2: LGHNA and YSLEER. This CDR3 is 15 amino acids long. This CDR3 reads CASSQDVGPLREQYF. The CDR3 DNA sequence: TGCGCCAGCAGCCAAGATGTCGGCCCCCTCCGGGAGCAGTACTTC.

The CDR3 is CASSLTKRVSYNEQFF. The CDR3 nucleotides read TGTGCCAGCAGCTTGACAAAGCGGGTCTCCTACAATGAGCAGTTCTTC. The chain recombines TRBV7-3 with TRBJ2-1, with D possibly TRBD2 on 6 matching bases. The V gene's germline CDR1 is SGHTA and CDR2 FQGTGA. The CDR3 extends over 16 amino acids. V lost 3 bases and J lost 0, with 12 bases in between.

The chain is built from TRBV28 and TRBJ2-5, with TRBD1 as a possible D gene (5 bases). The CDR3 is made up of 15 amino acids. Per germline, CDR1 MDHEN and CDR2 SYDVKM. The germline V and J ends were trimmed by 5 bases and 1 base, with 14 bases remaining between them. The CDR3 loop is CASSLNRLLQETQYF. The CDR3 DNA reads TGTGCCAGCAGTCTTAACAGGCTACTCCAAGAGACCCAGTACTTC.

As regards this clonotype: This may arise from a read error, as a much more abundant clone is one base away. The V call is TRBV3-1, the J call TRBJ1-2, with D uncertain. This CDR3 spans 14 amino acids. CDR1 and CDR2 (germline): LGHDT, YNNKEL (reference sequence). The CDR3: CASRQTGTNYGYTF. The CDR3 coding sequence is TGTGCCAGCCGCCAAACCGGGACTAACTATGGCTACACCTTC.

CDR3: CASSRTGVQETQYF. The CDR3 DNA sequence: TGCGCCAGCAGCCGGACAGGGGTCCAAGAGACCCAGTACTTC. J is TRBJ2-5 and V is TRBV4-3; 9 nucleotides line up with TRBD1. This CDR3 spans 14 amino acids. The V gene end was trimmed by 4 bases and the J gene end by 1 base; junction bases not matched to a gene: 1. Germline CDR1 LGHNA, CDR2 YSLEER.

In this sample, this clonotype turned up many times. This chain links TRBV30 with TRBJ2-7, with 12 bases lining up with TRBD2. Losses at the gene ends were 7 bases for V and 4 bases for J; bases not matched to a gene: 17. Per the germline V gene, CDR1 is GTSNPN and CDR2 is SVGIG (reference sequence). CDR3 length: 17 residues. The CDR3 sequence: CAFAVPASGRAVYEQYF. The CDR3, as DNA: TGTGCCTTCGCCGTCCCAGCTAGCGGGAGGGCCGTGTACGAGCAGTACTTC.